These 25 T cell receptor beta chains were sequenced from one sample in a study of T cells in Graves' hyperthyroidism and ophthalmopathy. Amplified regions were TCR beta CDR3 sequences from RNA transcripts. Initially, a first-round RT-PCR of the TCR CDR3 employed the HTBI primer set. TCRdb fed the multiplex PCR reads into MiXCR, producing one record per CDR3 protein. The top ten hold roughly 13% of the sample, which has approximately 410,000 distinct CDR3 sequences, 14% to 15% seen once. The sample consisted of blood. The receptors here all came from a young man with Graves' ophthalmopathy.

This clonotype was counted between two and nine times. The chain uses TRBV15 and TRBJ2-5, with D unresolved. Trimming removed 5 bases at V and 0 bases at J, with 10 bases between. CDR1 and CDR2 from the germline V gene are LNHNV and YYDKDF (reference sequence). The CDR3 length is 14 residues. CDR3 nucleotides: TGTGCCACCAGCCGAAGCAGGTACCAAGAGACCCAGTACTTC. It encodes CATSRSRYQETQYF. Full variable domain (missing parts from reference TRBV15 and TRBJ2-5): DAMVIQNPRYQVTQFGKPVTLSCSQTLNHNVMYWYQQKSSQAPKLLFHYYDKDFNNEADTPDNFQSRRPNTSFCFLDIRSPGLGDTAMYLCATSRSRYQETQYFGPGTRLLVL.

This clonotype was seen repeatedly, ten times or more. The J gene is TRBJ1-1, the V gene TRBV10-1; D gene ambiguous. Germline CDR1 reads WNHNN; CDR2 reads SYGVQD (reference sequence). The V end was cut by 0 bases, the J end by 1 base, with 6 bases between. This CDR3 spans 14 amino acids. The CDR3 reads CASSESMGNTEAFF. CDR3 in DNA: TGCGCCAGCAGTGAGTCTATGGGGAACACTGAAGCTTTCTTT.

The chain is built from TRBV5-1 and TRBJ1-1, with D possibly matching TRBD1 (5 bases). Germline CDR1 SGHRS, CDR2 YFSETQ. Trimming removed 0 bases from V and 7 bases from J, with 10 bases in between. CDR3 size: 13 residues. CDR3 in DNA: TGCGCCAGCAGCTTGGCGGGGACGGGTGAAGCTTTCTTT. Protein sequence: CASSLAGTGEAFF.

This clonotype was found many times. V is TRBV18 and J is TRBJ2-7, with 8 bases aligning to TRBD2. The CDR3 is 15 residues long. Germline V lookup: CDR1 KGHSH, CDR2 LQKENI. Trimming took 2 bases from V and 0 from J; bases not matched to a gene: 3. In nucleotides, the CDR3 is TGTGCCAGCTCACCAAGACTAGCGAGCTCCTACGAGCAGTACTTC. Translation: CASSPRLASSYEQYF.

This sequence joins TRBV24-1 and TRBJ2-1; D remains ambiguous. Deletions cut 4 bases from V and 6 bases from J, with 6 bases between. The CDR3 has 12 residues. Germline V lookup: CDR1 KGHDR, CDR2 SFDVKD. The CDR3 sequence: CATSEKGNEQFF. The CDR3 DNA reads TGTGCCACCAGTGAGAAGGGCAATGAGCAGTTCTTC.

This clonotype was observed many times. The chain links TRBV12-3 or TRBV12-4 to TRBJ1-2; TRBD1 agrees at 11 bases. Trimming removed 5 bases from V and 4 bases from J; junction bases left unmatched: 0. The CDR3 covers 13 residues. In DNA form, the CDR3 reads TGTGCCAGCAGTGGACAGGGGGCCTATGGCTACACCTTC. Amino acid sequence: CASSGQGAYGYTF.

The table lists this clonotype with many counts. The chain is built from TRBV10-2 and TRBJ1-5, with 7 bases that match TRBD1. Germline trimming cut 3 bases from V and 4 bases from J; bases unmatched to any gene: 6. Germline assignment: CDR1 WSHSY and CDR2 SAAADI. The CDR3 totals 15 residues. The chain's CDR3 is CASSEDRVRNQPQHF. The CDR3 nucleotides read TGCGCCAGCAGTGAAGACAGGGTAAGGAATCAGCCCCAGCATTTT.

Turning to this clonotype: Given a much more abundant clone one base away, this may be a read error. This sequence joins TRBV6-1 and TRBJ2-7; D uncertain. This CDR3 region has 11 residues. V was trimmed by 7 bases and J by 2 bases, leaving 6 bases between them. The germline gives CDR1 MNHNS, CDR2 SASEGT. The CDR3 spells CASTSAYEQYF. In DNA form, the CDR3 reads TGTGCCAGCACTTCGGCCTACGAGCAGTACTTC.

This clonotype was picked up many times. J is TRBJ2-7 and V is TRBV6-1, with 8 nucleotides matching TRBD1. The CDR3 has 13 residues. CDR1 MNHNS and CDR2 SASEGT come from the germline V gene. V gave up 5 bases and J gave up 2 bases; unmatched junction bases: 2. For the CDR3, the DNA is TGTGCCAGCAGTCGGACAGGGACCTACGAGCAGTACTTC. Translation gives CASSRTGTYEQYF.

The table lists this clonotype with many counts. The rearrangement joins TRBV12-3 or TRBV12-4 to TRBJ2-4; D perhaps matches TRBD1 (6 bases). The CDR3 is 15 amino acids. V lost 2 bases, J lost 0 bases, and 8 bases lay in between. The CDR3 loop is CASSLTDRAKNIQYF. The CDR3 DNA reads TGTGCCAGCAGTTTAACGGACAGAGCCAAAAACATTCAGTACTTC.

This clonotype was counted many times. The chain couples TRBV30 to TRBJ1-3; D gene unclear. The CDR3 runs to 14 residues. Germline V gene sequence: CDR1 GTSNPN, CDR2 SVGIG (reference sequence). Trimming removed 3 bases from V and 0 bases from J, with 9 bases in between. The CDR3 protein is CAWSQTHSGNTIYF. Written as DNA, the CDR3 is TGTGCCTGGAGCCAGACTCACTCTGGAAACACCATATATTTT.

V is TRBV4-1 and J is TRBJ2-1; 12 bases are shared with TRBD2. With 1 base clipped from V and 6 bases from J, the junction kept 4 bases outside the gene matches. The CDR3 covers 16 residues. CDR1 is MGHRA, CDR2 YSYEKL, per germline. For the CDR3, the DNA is TGCGCCAGCAGCCAAGGACTAGCGGGGGTCTCCAATGAGCAGTTCTTC. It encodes CASSQGLAGVSNEQFF.

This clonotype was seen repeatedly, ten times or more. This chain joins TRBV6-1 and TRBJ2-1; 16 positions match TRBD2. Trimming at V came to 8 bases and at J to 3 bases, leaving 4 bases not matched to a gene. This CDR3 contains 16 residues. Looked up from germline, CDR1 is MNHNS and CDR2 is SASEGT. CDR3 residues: CASWGLAGGSYNEQFF. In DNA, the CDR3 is TGTGCCAGCTGGGGACTAGCGGGAGGGAGCTACAATGAGCAGTTCTTC.

The CDR3 DNA sequence: TGTGCCTGGGGGGGGAAGCAGGTGAACACTGAAGCTTTCTTT. Protein: CAWGGKQVNTEAFF. The rearrangement joins TRBV30 to TRBJ1-1; perhaps TRBD1 as D (5 bases). The CDR3 loop spans 14 amino acids. Trimming stripped 5 bases from V and 0 bases from J, with 13 bases between. Germline-derived CDR1 and CDR2 are GTSNPN and SVGIG (reference sequence).

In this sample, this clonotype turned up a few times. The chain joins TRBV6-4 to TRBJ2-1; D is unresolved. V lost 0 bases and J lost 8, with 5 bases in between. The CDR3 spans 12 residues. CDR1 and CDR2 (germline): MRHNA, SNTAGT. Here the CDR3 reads CASSDSLDEQFF. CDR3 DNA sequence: TGTGCCAGCAGTGACTCACTGGATGAGCAGTTCTTC.

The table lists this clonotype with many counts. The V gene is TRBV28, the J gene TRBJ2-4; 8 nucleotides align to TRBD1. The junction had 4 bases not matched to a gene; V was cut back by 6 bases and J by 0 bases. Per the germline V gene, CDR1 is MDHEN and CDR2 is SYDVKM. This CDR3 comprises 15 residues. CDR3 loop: CASRPGGAAKNIQYF. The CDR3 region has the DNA TGTGCCAGCAGACCAGGGGGCGCAGCCAAAAACATTCAGTACTTC.

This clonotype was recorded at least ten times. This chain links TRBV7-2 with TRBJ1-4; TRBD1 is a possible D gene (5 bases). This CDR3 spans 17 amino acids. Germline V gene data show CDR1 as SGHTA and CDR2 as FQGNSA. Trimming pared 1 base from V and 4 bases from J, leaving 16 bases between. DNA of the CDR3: TGTGCCAGCAGCTTAGTCCAAGCCGGGACGCTTAATGAAAAACTGTTTTTT. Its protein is CASSLVQAGTLNEKLFF.

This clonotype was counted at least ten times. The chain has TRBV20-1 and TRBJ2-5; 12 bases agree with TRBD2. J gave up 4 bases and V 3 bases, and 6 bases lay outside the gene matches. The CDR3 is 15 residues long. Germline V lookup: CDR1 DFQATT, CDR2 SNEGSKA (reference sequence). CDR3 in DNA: TGCAGTGCTAGTTGGCTAGCGGGAGGGTCAGAGACCCAGTACTTC. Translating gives CSASWLAGGSETQYF.

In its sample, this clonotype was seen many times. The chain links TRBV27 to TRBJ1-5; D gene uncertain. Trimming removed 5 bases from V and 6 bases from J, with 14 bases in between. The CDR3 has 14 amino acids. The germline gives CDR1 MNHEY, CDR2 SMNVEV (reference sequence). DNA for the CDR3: TGTGCCAGCAGTCTTCTCCCCTTGGGTCAGCCCCAGCATTTT. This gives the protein CASSLLPLGQPQHF.

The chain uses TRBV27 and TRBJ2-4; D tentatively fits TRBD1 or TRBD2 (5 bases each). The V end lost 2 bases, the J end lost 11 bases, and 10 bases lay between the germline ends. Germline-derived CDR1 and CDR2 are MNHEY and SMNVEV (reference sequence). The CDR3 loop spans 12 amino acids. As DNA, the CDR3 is TGTGCCAGCAGTTTACCCCGGGGCCTTCAGTACTTC. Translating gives CASSLPRGLQYF.

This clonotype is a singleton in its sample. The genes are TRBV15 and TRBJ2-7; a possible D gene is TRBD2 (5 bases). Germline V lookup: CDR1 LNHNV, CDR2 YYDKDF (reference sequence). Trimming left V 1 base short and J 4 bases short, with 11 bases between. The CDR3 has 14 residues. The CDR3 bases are TGTGCCACCAGCAGAGGTCCGGGATATTACGAGCAGTACTTC. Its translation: CATSRGPGYYEQYF. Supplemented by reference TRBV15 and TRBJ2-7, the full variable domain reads DAMVIQNPRYQVTQFGKPVTLSCSQTLNHNVMYWYQQKSSQAPKLLFHYYDKDFNNEADTPDNFQSRRPNTSFCFLDIRSPGLGDTAMYLCATSRGPGYYEQYFGPGTRLTVT.

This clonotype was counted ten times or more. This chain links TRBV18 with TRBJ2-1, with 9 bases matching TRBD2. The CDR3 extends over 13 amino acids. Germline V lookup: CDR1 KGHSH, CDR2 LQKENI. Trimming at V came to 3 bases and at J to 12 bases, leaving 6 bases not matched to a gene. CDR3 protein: CASSPLTSGSQFF. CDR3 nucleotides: TGTGCCAGCTCACCCCTGACTAGCGGTTCGCAGTTCTTC.

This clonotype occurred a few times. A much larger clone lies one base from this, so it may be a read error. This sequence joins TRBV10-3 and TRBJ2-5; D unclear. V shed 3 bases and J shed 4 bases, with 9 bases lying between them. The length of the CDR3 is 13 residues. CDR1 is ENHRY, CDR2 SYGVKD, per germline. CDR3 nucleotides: TGTGCCATCAGTGAAGGATGGCGAGAGACCCAGTACTTC. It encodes CAISEGWRETQYF.

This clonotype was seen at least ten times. The CDR3 spells CASSAGQGNEKLFF. The CDR3 coding sequence is TGTGCCAGCAGCGCGGGACAGGGTAATGAAAAACTGTTTTTT. This sequence joins TRBV9 and TRBJ1-4; TRBD1 matches at 9 bases. V lost 3 bases to trimming and J lost 4 bases; unmatched junction nucleotides: 1. The CDR3 has 14 residues. Germline lookup yields CDR1 SGDLS and CDR2 YYNGEE.

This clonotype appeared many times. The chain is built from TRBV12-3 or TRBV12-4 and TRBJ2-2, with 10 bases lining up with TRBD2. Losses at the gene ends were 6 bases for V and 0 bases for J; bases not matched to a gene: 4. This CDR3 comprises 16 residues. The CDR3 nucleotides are TGTGCCAGCAGCCTTGGACTAGCGGCGAACACCGGGGAGCTGTTTTTT. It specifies CASSLGLAANTGELFF.